The 20 T cell receptor beta chains below come from one sample, sequenced in a study of cytomegalovirus exposure and HLA in healthy donors. The PCR had 60 Vbeta and 13 Jbeta primers. The method was immunoSEQ multiplex PCR; TCRdb's version includes in-frame clones alone and lacks a portion of them. The sample records over 110,000 clones, roughly four fifths being singletons. Sequenced: PBMCs. The receptors were gathered from a male donor in good health and CMV-seronegative.

The rearrangement uses TRBV7-2 and TRBJ2-7, with TRBD1 matching 12 bases. The CDR3 totals 14 residues. Germline-derived CDR1 and CDR2 are SGHTA and FQGNSA. V dropped 8 bases and J dropped 7; count of bases not matched to a gene: 9. The DNA of the CDR3 is TGTGCCAGCCTGGAGGGACAGGGGGCGCGGGAGCAGTACTTC. Translating it yields CASLEGQGAREQYF.

V and J are TRBV7-9 and TRBJ2-1, with 11 nucleotides matching TRBD2. Trimming at V came to 6 bases and at J to 6 bases, leaving 16 bases not matched to a gene. Germline assignment: CDR1 SEHNR and CDR2 FQNEAQ (reference sequence). This CDR3 has 18 amino acids. CDR3 nucleotides: TGTGCCAGCAGATATGGGACTAGCGGCCCCCTGGCCCCCAATGAGCAGTTCTTC. Protein product: CASRYGTSGPLAPNEQFF.

The chain employs TRBV4-1 and TRBJ2-7; D unresolved. Germline lookup yields CDR1 MGHRA and CDR2 YSYEKL. The V end lost 0 bases, the J end lost 6 bases, and 9 bases lay between the germline ends. This CDR3 contains 13 residues. Here the CDR3 DNA reads TGCGCCAGCAGCCAAGACTACCTCACCGAGCAGTACTTC. Its translation: CASSQDYLTEQYF.

The rearrangement joins TRBV4-3 to TRBJ2-1; 9 nucleotides align to TRBD1. The V segment lost 3 bases and the J segment 8 bases; nucleotides outside the gene matches: 2. The germline gives CDR1 LGHNA, CDR2 YSLEER. The CDR3 runs 13 residues. The CDR3 sequence: CASSQDRGHEQFF. As DNA, the CDR3 is TGCGCCAGCAGCCAGGACAGGGGCCATGAGCAGTTCTTC.

CDR3 amino acids: CASSLTRTGNTGELFF. CDR3 coding DNA: TGTGCCAGCAGCTTAACTCGGACAGGGAACACCGGGGAGCTGTTTTTT. This chain connects TRBV7-2 to TRBJ2-2; 7 bases line up with TRBD1. This CDR3 spans 16 amino acids. J gave up 1 base and V 2 bases, and 4 bases lay outside the gene matches. From germline, CDR1 is SGHTA and CDR2 FQGNSA.

The genes are TRBV27 and TRBJ2-7; a weak D match, TRBD1 (6 bases). This CDR3 has 14 amino acids. V was shortened by 2 bases and J by 5 bases, with 13 bases between the two germline ends. Germline CDR1 reads MNHEY; CDR2 reads SMNVEV (reference sequence). CDR3 sequence: CASSLAIGGHEQYF. DNA of the CDR3: TGTGCCAGCAGTTTAGCGATAGGGGGTCACGAGCAGTACTTC.

The V gene is TRBV14, the J gene TRBJ2-2; the D is unclear. The germline V and J ends were trimmed by 3 bases and 1 base, with 9 bases remaining between them. This CDR3 is built from 15 residues. Germline V lookup: CDR1 SGHDN, CDR2 FVKESK. CDR3 in amino acids: CASSHRLENTGELFF. The CDR3 DNA sequence: TGTGCCAGCAGCCACAGGTTAGAGAACACCGGGGAGCTGTTTTTT.

The chain links TRBV28 to TRBJ2-7; D is perhaps TRBD2 (6 bases). CDR3 length: 14 residues. Trimming left V 3 bases short and J 1 base short, with 10 bases between. Per the germline V gene, CDR1 is MDHEN and CDR2 is SYDVKM. DNA for the CDR3: TGTGCCAGCAGTTTGGAGGGGCTATCCTACGAGCAGTACTTC. Translation gives CASSLEGLSYEQYF.

J is TRBJ2-1 and V is TRBV5-1; 11 nucleotides match TRBD2. This CDR3 has 14 amino acids. Germline V gene sequence: CDR1 SGHRS, CDR2 YFSETQ. The junction had 2 bases not matched to a gene; V was cut back by 0 bases and J by 9 bases. As DNA, the CDR3 is TGCGCCAGCAGCTTGGGGCTAGCGGGAGGTGAGCAGTTCTTC. Its protein product is CASSLGLAGGEQFF.

CDR3: CASSVQGADTQYF. The CDR3 nucleotides are TGTGCCAGTAGTGTTCAGGGCGCAGATACGCAGTATTTT. The chain combines TRBV19 with TRBJ2-3; TRBD1 is a possible D gene (5 bases). V was cut by 5 bases and J by 4 bases, with 10 bases left in between. The CDR3 sequence is 13 residues long. Germline CDR1 reads LNHDA; CDR2 reads SQIVND (reference sequence). The whole variable domain, filled in from reference TRBV19 and TRBJ2-3, reads DGGITQSPKYLFRKEGQNVTLSCEQNLNHDAMYWYRQDPGQGLRLIYYSQIVNDFQKGDIAEGYSVSREKKESFPLTVTSAQKNPTAFYLCASSVQGADTQYFGPGTRLTVL.

J is TRBJ2-1 and V is TRBV6-4, with 13 bases identical to TRBD2. Germline V CDR1 and CDR2: MRHNA, SNTAGT. The CDR3 totals 15 residues. Losses at the gene ends were 6 bases for V and 8 bases for J; bases not matched to a gene: 7. The CDR3 DNA reads TGTGCCAGCAGACCACTAGCGGGAGGGCCCCATGAGCAGTTCTTC. Its protein is CASRPLAGGPHEQFF.

This chain links TRBV19 with TRBJ1-5; D gene ambiguous. Germline-derived CDR1 and CDR2 are LNHDA and SQIVND (reference sequence). This CDR3 region has 11 residues. Trimming took 6 bases from V and 7 from J, leaving 7 bases between them. CDR3 nucleotides: TGTGCCAGTAGCGGGGAACAGCCCCAGCATTTT. It specifies CASSGEQPQHF.

This chain connects TRBV7-2 to TRBJ1-4; 8 nucleotides align to TRBD1. In germline, CDR1 is SGHTA, CDR2 FQGNSA. V dropped 6 bases and J dropped 7; count of bases not matched to a gene: 7. The length of the CDR3 is 14 residues. CDR3 amino acids: CASSQDRGSEKLFF. The CDR3 coding sequence is TGTGCCAGCAGTCAAGACAGGGGAAGTGAAAAACTGTTTTTT.

The V gene is TRBV18, the J gene TRBJ1-1; D possibly corresponds to TRBD1 (5 bases). The CDR3 runs 13 residues. Germline values: CDR1 KGHSH, CDR2 LQKENI. The V and J ends lost 3 bases and 4 bases respectively, with 9 bases between them. DNA of the CDR3: TGTGCCAGCTCACCCCCAAGGGGCACTGAAGCTTTCTTT. This codes for CASSPPRGTEAFF.

The CDR3 DNA is TGTGCCAGCGACCGAGGGACTAGCGGAGTGGGAAGGAATGAGCAGTTCTTC. It encodes CASDRGTSGVGRNEQFF. The chain combines TRBV9 with TRBJ2-1, with 11 positions matching TRBD2. The CDR3 runs to 17 residues. The J segment lost 7 bases and the V segment lost 7 bases, leaving 16 bases of the junction unmatched. In germline, CDR1 is SGDLS, CDR2 YYNGEE.

The J gene is TRBJ1-1, the V gene TRBV28; D might be TRBD1 (5 bases). CDR1 MDHEN and CDR2 SYDVKM come from the germline V gene. Trimming took off 10 bases at V and 9 bases at J, with 15 bases between the two ends. This CDR3 region has 11 residues. CDR3 coding DNA: TGTGCCATTCAGGGAAAGGGTCAAGCTTTCTTT. Its protein is CAIQGKGQAFF.

The chain couples TRBV7-6 to TRBJ2-5, with TRBD1 identical over 7 bases. The germline gives CDR1 SGHVS, CDR2 FNYEAQ. The CDR3 spans 12 residues. The junction had 11 bases not matched to a gene; V was cut back by 8 bases and J by 11 bases. The CDR3 coding sequence is TGTGCCAGCGGCACGACAGGGACGGAGCAGTACTTC. It yields the protein CASGTTGTEQYF. Combining the CDR3 with reference TRBV7-6 and TRBJ2-5 gives the whole variable domain GAGVSQSPRYKVTKRGQDVALRCDPISGHVSLYWYRQALGQGPEFLTYFNYEAQQDKSGLPNDRFSAERPEGSISTLTIQRTEQRDSAMYRCASGTTGTEQYFGPGTRLLVL.

V usage is TRBV19 and J usage is TRBJ2-5; D is undetermined. Germline V lookup: CDR1 LNHDA, CDR2 SQIVND (reference sequence). The V end lost 7 bases, the J end lost 4 bases, and 16 bases lay between the germline ends. This CDR3 is 14 amino acids long. The CDR3 is CASKPTFSVETQYF. The CDR3 coding sequence is TGTGCCAGTAAACCAACTTTCTCTGTAGAGACCCAGTACTTC. The whole variable domain, remainder taken from reference TRBV19 and TRBJ2-5, is DGGITQSPKYLFRKEGQNVTLSCEQNLNHDAMYWYRQDPGQGLRLIYYSQIVNDFQKGDIAEGYSVSREKKESFPLTVTSAQKNPTAFYLCASKPTFSVETQYFGPGTRLLVL.

The chain combines TRBV5-6 with TRBJ2-7; 12 bases are a match to TRBD2. J was trimmed by 2 bases and V by 4 bases; bases with no gene match: 7. Germline-derived CDR1 and CDR2 are SGHDT and YYEEEE. The CDR3 spans 16 residues. CDR3 nucleotides: TGTGCCAGCAGCCTAGGGACTAGCGGGTCCACCTACGAGCAGTACTTC. Translated, it gives CASSLGTSGSTYEQYF.

The rearrangement links TRBV30 to TRBJ2-3; a possible D gene is TRBD2 (5 bases). The V end was cut by 0 bases, the J end by 0 bases, with 10 bases between. The germline gives CDR1 GTSNPN, CDR2 SVGIG (reference sequence). This CDR3 has 15 amino acids. The chain's CDR3 is CAWSVQRGSTDTQYF. In DNA, the CDR3 is TGTGCCTGGAGTGTACAACGGGGTAGCACAGATACGCAGTATTTT. Supplemented by reference TRBV30 and TRBJ2-3, the full variable domain reads SQTIHQWPATLVQPVGSPLSLECTVEGTSNPNLYWYRQAAGRGLQLLFYSVGIGQISSEVPQNLSASRPQDRQFILSSKKLLLSDSGFYLCAWSVQRGSTDTQYFGPGTRLTVL.